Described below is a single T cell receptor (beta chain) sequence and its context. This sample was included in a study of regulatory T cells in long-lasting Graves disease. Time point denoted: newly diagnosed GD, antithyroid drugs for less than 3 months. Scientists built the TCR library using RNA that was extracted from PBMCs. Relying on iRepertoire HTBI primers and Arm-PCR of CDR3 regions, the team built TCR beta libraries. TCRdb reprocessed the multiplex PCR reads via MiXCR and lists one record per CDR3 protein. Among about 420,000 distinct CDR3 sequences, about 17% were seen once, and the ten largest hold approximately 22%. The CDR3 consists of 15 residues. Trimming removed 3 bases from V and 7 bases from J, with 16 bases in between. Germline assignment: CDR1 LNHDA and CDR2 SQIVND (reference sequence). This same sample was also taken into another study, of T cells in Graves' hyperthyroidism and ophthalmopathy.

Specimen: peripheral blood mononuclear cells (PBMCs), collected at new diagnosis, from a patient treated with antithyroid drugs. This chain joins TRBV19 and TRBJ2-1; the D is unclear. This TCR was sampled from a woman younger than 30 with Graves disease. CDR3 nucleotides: TGTGCCAGTAGTATGAGTCGGAATAGGAGAAATGAGCAGTTCTTC. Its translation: CASSMSRNRRNEQFF. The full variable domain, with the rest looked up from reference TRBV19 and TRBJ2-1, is DGGITQSPKYLFRKEGQNVTLSCEQNLNHDAMYWYRQDPGQGLRLIYYSQIVNDFQKGDIAEGYSVSREKKESFPLTVTSAQKNPTAFYLCASSMSRNRRNEQFFGPGTRLTVL.